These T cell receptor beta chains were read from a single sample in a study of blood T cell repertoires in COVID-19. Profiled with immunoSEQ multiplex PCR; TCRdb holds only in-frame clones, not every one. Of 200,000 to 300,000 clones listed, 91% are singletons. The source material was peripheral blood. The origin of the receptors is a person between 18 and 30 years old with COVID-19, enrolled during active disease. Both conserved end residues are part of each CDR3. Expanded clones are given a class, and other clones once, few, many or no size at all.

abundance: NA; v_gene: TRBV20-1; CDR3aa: CSAETGETQYF
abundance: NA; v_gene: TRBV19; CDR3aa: CASTRLARNTGELFF
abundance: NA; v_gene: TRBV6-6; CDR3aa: CASILDRGRAFF
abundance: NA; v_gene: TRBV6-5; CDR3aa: CASSPRQINTGELFF
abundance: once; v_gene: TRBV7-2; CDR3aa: CASSLGTALGYGYTF
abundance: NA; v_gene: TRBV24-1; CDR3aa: CATSDNREYQPQHF
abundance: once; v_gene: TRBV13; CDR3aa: CASSLGLMGSLITYEQYF
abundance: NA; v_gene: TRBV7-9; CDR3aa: CASSLDGTGGEAFF
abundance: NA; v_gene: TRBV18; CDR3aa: CASSPGGGRYEQYF
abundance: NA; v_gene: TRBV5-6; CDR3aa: CASSLRAATYEQYF
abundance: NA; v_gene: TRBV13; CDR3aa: CASSIRGQNTEAFF
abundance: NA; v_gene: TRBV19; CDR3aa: CASSIGQGAYEQYF
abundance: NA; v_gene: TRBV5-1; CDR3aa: CASSELAGVQETQYF
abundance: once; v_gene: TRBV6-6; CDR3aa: CASAGSQETQYF
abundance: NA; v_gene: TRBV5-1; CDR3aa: CASSFAPLAGDEQFF
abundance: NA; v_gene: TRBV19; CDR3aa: CASSIGTDRADTEAFF
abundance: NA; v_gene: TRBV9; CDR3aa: CASSVAPSPYNEQFF
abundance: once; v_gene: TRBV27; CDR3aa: CASSPPSYNEQFF
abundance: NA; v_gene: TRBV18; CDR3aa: CASSPPVSRTGGYTF
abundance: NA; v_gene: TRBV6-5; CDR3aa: CASSLGLAGNNEQFF
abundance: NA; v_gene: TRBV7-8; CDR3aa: CASSLLTLDRSSYGYTF
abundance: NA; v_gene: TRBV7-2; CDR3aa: CASRLPSGGTNEQYF
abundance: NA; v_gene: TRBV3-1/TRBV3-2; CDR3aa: CASSQVDQGWETQYF
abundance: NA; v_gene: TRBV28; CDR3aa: CASSLLTSTDFYGYTF
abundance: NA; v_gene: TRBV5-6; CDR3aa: CASSSTGGPLNTEAFF
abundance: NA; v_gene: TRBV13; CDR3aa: CASSPRDRVSETQYF
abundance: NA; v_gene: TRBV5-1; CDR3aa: CASSIGQGAVMNTEAFF
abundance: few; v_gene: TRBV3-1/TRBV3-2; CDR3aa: CASSQRHHHSGNTIYF
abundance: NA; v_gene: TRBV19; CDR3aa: CATEPGQPSGNTIYF
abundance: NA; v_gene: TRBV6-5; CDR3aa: CASSYGGTHEETQYF
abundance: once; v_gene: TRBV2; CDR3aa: CASSEDFYGYTF
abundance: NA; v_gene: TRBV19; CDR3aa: CASSSRQGQETQYF
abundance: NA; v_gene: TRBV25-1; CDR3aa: CASSPATSSYNSPLHF
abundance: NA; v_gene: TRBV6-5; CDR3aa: CASSRDSFAGETQYF
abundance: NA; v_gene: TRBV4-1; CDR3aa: CASSHPPGLLGYTF
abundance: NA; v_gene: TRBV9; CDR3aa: CASSVDLSGRYTGELFF
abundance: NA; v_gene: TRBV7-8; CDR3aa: CASSAWVRGDEQYF
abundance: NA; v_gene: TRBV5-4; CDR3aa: CASSLEQNSPLHF
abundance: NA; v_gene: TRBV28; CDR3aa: CASSLNRAYEQYF
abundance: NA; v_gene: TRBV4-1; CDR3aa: CASSQGLAGGVTYEQYF
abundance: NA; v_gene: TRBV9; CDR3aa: CASSPGQVTYEQYF
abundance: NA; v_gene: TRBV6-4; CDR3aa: CASSETGGHGYTF
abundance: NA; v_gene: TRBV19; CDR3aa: CVSSIRDHGEQYF
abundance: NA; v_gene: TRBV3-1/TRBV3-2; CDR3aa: CASSQGTSVTGELFF
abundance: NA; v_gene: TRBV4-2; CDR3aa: CASSQEGLAGAGNEQFF
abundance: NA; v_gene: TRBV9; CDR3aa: CASSADPTSFSYNEQFF
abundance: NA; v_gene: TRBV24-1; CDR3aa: CATSDPTGGPAFF
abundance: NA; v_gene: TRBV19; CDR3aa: CASSIGTSGRSFPFF
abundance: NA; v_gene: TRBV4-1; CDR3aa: CASSPHVDTDTQYF
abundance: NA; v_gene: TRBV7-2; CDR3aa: CASSLLAGYNEQYF
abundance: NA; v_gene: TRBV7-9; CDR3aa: CASSVSTGKYEQYF
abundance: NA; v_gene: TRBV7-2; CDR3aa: CASSRTSGRYEQYF
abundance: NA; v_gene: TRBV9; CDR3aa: CASSQTGELFF
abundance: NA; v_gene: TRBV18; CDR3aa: CASSSSRDQPQHF